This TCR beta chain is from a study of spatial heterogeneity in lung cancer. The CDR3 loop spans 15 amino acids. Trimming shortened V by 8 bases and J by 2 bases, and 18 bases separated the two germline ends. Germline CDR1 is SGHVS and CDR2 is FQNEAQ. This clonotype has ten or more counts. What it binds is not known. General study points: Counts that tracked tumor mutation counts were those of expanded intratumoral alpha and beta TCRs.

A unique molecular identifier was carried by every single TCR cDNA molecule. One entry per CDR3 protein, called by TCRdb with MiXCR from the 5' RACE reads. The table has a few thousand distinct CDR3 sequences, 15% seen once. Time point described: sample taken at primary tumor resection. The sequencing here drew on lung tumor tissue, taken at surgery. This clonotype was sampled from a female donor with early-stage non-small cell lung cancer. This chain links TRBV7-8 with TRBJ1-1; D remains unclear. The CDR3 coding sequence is TGTGCCAGCGAACATAACCAGGCAGGAAACACTGAAGCTTTCTTT. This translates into CASEHNQAGNTEAFF.